This entry lists 8 T cell receptor beta chains sequenced from one sample in a study of blood T cell repertoires in COVID-19. TCRdb keeps only in-frame clones here, not all; method: immunoSEQ multiplex PCR. The sample contains more than 200,000 clones, around 87% of which appear only once. The sample was peripheral blood. Receptors originate from a woman between 55 and 75 years old with COVID-19, enrolled during active disease.

CDR3 nucleotide sequence: TGCAGCGGAAGACAGGGTTCGAACACTGAAGCTTTCTTT. Translated, it gives CSGRQGSNTEAFF. The chain is built from TRBV29-1 and TRBJ1-1; 7 bases are shared with TRBD1. The CDR3 loop spans 13 amino acids. Trimming cost V 7 bases and J 1 base; bases outside gene matches: 6. Germline CDR1 is SQVTM and CDR2 is ANQGSEA. The variable domain in full, with the rest retrieved from reference TRBV29-1 and TRBJ1-1, is SAVISQKPSRDICQRGTSLTIQCQVDSQVTMMFWYRQQPGQSLTLIATANQGSEATYESGFVIDKFPISRPNLTFSTLTVSNMSPEDSSIYLCSGRQGSNTEAFFGQGTRLTVV.

CDR3 nucleotides: TGTGCCAGCAGTGATATAATGAACTATGGCTACACCTTC. It encodes CASSDIMNYGYTF. This chain uses TRBV6-1 with TRBJ1-2; D is undetermined. With 3 bases removed from V and 2 bases from J, the gap between germline ends came to 7 bases. The CDR3 runs 13 residues. CDR1 is MNHNS, CDR2 SASEGT, per germline.

V gene TRBV7-2 combines with J gene TRBJ2-1, with D tentatively TRBD2 (5 bases). Trimming pared 5 bases from V and 2 bases from J, leaving 10 bases between. The CDR3 length is 14 residues. In germline, CDR1 is SGHTA, CDR2 FQGNSA. The CDR3 DNA reads as TGTGCCAGCAGCCGCGGGCAGGCCTACAATGAGCAGTTCTTC. Translation gives CASSRGQAYNEQFF.

V is TRBV5-1 and J is TRBJ2-7, with TRBD1 identical over 11 bases. V was pared by 4 bases and J by 4 bases, with 4 bases of the junction left unmatched. The germline gives CDR1 SGHRS, CDR2 YFSETQ. The CDR3 is 14 amino acids. This chain's CDR3 is CASSHGQGAYEQYF. The CDR3 nucleotides are TGCGCCAGCAGCCACGGACAGGGGGCGTACGAGCAGTACTTC.

This rearrangement joins TRBV5-1 to TRBJ1-5, with 7 bases lining up with TRBD1. This CDR3 comprises 14 residues. Trimming cost V 5 bases and J 7 bases; bases outside gene matches: 9. Germline lookup yields CDR1 SGHRS and CDR2 YFSETQ. The CDR3 protein is CASSETGARQPQHF. In nucleotides, the CDR3 is TGCGCCAGCAGTGAAACAGGGGCGAGACAGCCCCAGCATTTT.

CDR3 sequence: CASSASDRVYEKLFF. The CDR3 DNA reads TGTGCCAGCAGCGCCTCGGACAGGGTTTACGAAAAACTGTTTTTT. This sequence joins TRBV9 and TRBJ1-4; 8 bases line up with TRBD1. The CDR3 is 15 residues long. The germline V gene encodes CDR1 SGDLS and CDR2 YYNGEE. After removal of 3 bases from V and 8 bases from J, the junction contained 9 bases not matched to a gene.

This clone was seen a few times. V usage is TRBV7-3 and J usage is TRBJ1-6; no firm D call. Germline V gene lookup returns CDR1 SGHTA and CDR2 FQGTGA. This CDR3 has 14 amino acids. Trimming left V 2 bases short and J 8 bases short, with 10 bases between. The CDR3 nucleotides read TGTGCCAGCAGCTTACTGTCGAGGGATTCACCCCTCCACTTT. As protein: CASSLLSRDSPLHF.

The genes are TRBV7-9 and TRBJ2-5, with TRBD1 as a possible D gene (5 bases). The CDR3 is 14 amino acids. Deletions cut 5 bases from V and 4 bases from J, with 14 bases between. Germline CDR1 is SEHNR and CDR2 is FQNEAQ (reference sequence). The CDR3 protein is CASSDRGGPETQYF. In nucleotides, the CDR3 is TGTGCCAGCAGCGATAGGGGTGGGCCAGAGACCCAGTACTTC.